This T cell receptor (beta chain) was identified during a study of CD8+ T cells in alopecia areata. The overall study: Severity scores in treated patients reflected the percentage of scalp affected. Study observations and caveats: Researchers say the link of baseline CD8+ expansion to response remains uncertain, with one nonresponder. Administration of tofacitinib significantly diminished scalp clonality and expanded CD8+ clones within the top 100.

The germline gives CDR1 SQVTM, CDR2 ANQGSEA. The V end was cut by 7 bases, the J end by 5 bases, with 12 bases between. The CDR3 consists of 12 residues. Treatment meaning: oral pan-JAK inhibitor, 5-10 mg twice daily. Samples from alopecia areata patients were lesional scalp punch biopsies and peripheral blood. As regards this clone: Its antigen is unidentified.

cDNA serving as the sequencing template came from extracted, reverse transcribed RNA. Here immunoSEQ multiplex PCR was the method, and the copy in TCRdb shows in-frame clones only, minus some. The data show around 190,000 clones, 50% to 60% seen once. The receptor was derived from a human donor with alopecia areata. The sequenced sample was CD4+ T cells sorted from blood, obtained at week 4, from a patient treated with tofacitinib. The chain recombines TRBV29-1 with TRBJ2-1, with TRBD1 as a possible D gene (5 bases). In DNA form, the CDR3 reads TGCAGCGCCTCCAAGACAGACAATGAGCAGTTCTTC. Translating gives CSASKTDNEQFF.